The T cell receptor beta chain under discussion was sequenced for a study of blood T cells in healthy people across ages. General observations from the study: Estimated diversity across one million T cells was deemed an underestimate. Diversity was higher, and naive CD4+ cells more numerous, in long-lived donors than in aged donors. Per million T cells, the diversity of TCR beta decreased roughly linearly as age advanced.

This clonotype was detected only a few times. What it recognizes is unknown. The CDR3 is made up of 13 amino acids. Germline values: CDR1 DFQATT, CDR2 SNEGSKA (reference sequence). Trimming cost V 2 bases and J 5 bases, with 10 bases left between them. The second PCR ran about 6 to 11 cycles with a sample-barcoded 5' primer and J-beta primers. TCRdb reprocessed the 5' RACE reads with MiXCR, giving one entry per CDR3 protein. The sample records around 800,000 distinct CDR3 sequences, 25% to 30% being singletons. These data were likewise used in another study, on T cells of mothers and their children. That source notes: Related mother and child pairs showed slightly greater overlap (not significant) than unrelated pairs did.

This clonotype was obtained from a boy between 10 and 17 years old in good health. The sequenced material came from blood. The chain is built from TRBV20-1 and TRBJ2-1, with D uncertain. The chain's CDR3 is CSARNPQNNEQFF. CDR3 in DNA: TGCAGTGCTAGAAATCCGCAGAACAATGAGCAGTTCTTC.